The 26 T cell receptor beta chains given below trace back to one sample, sequenced in a study of T-cell memory formation after mild COVID-19. A single record per CDR3 protein comes from TCRdb applying MiXCR to the 5' RACE reads. The repertoire has about 250,000 distinct CDR3 sequences, 15% of them found once; the top ten carry over 2%. Sequenced material: PBMCs or a T cell subset sorted from them (not recorded which). These receptors all come from an adult woman who had mild COVID-19 (a few samples of this study predate the infection). Cell type and time point are not known.

This clonotype was detected many times. The J gene is TRBJ2-7, the V gene TRBV28; D gene ambiguous. Germline lookup yields CDR1 MDHEN and CDR2 SYDVKM. The CDR3 extends over 13 amino acids. Between the trimmed V and J ends, which lost 3 bases and 4 bases, there was a span of 10 bases. The CDR3 sequence: CASSLADIYEQYF. DNA of the CDR3: TGTGCCAGCAGTTTGGCCGACATATACGAGCAGTACTTC.

This clonotype was seen a few times. The chain employs TRBV4-2 and TRBJ2-1; D may be TRBD2 (6 bases). The V gene's germline CDR1 is LGHNA and CDR2 YNFKEQ. The CDR3 has 15 residues. Trimming removed 1 base from V and 5 bases from J, with 12 bases in between. The CDR3 nucleotides are TGTGCCAGCAGCCAAGGTTTAGCGGTAGACAATGAGCAGTTCTTC. It codes for CASSQGLAVDNEQFF.

The chain links TRBV7-9 to TRBJ1-2; the D gene is possibly TRBD1 (6 bases). This CDR3 region has 16 residues. The V and J ends lost 0 bases and 1 base respectively, with 12 bases between them. Germline values: CDR1 SEHNR, CDR2 FQNEAQ (reference sequence). This CDR3 reads CASSLAWQGSNYGYTF. CDR3 DNA: TGTGCCAGCAGCTTAGCCTGGCAGGGGAGTAACTATGGCTACACCTTC.

This chain uses TRBV12-3 or TRBV12-4 with TRBJ1-5; D is ambiguous. V lost 3 bases and J 6 bases, leaving 12 bases between the germline ends. There are 14 residues in the CDR3. In DNA, the CDR3 is TGTGCCAGCAGTTTGGCCTTGGGGTCTCAGCCCCAGCATTTT. Encoded protein: CASSLALGSQPQHF.

The gene calls are TRBV29-1 and TRBJ2-3, with 8 bases identical to TRBD2. The CDR3 loop spans 15 amino acids. V lost 4 bases and J lost 4; bases outside the gene matches: 10. Germline assignment: CDR1 SQVTM and CDR2 ANQGSEA. The CDR3 DNA reads TGCAGCGTTGGTGTGCGGGGGGACCCCCCAGATACGCAGTATTTT. Its translation: CSVGVRGDPPDTQYF.

This sequence joins TRBV11-2 and TRBJ2-1, with D perhaps TRBD1 (6 bases). The CDR3 extends over 13 amino acids. Trimming took off 4 bases at V and 3 bases at J, with 7 bases between the two ends. Germline CDR1 is SGHAT and CDR2 is FQNNGV. The CDR3 sequence is CASSWDNYNEQFF. The DNA of the CDR3 is TGTGCCAGCAGCTGGGACAACTACAATGAGCAGTTCTTC.

The chain uses TRBV5-1 and TRBJ2-7; D is perhaps TRBD1 or TRBD2 (6 bases each). CDR1 and CDR2 from the germline V gene are SGHRS and YFSETQ. V lost 0 bases to trimming and J lost 2 bases, with 12 bases between them. The CDR3 contains 15 residues. The chain's CDR3 is CASSLGGTSPYEQYF. For the CDR3, the DNA is TGCGCCAGCAGCTTGGGCGGGACATCTCCCTACGAGCAGTACTTC.

The genes are TRBV2 and TRBJ2-7; 8 bases map to TRBD1. The CDR3 is made up of 16 amino acids. In germline, CDR1 is SNHLY, CDR2 FYNNEI. V was clipped by 4 bases and J by 5 bases; unmatched bases: 13. This chain's CDR3 is CASSAILGQGAHEQYF. Written as DNA, the CDR3 is TGTGCCAGCAGTGCGATTTTGGGGCAGGGGGCGCACGAGCAGTACTTC.

This clonotype was counted only a few times. The chain has TRBV20-1 and TRBJ1-4, with D uncertain. The CDR3 is 15 residues long. V lost 1 base to trimming and J lost 7 bases, with 16 bases between them. Germline V gives CDR1 DFQATT, CDR2 SNEGSKA (reference sequence). The DNA of the CDR3 is TGCAGTGCTAGAGTGCGATCCCTCGAGGGTGAAAAACTGTTTTTT. Its protein product is CSARVRSLEGEKLFF.

The gene calls are TRBV19 and TRBJ1-1; no clear D gene. V was clipped by 3 bases and J by 1 base, with 9 bases between them. Germline loops: CDR1 LNHDA, CDR2 SQIVND (reference sequence). The CDR3 covers 14 residues. The CDR3 loop reads CASSMWSGNTEAFF. The CDR3 DNA reads as TGTGCCAGTAGTATGTGGAGCGGGAACACTGAAGCTTTCTTT.

This clonotype was counted a few times. The chain has TRBV20-1 and TRBJ2-5, with a tentative D call TRBD1 (5 bases). V was pared by 0 bases and J by 6 bases, with 14 bases between. The CDR3 is made up of 14 amino acids. Germline values: CDR1 DFQATT, CDR2 SNEGSKA (reference sequence). The CDR3 reads CSAREVTGSQTQYF. The CDR3 DNA reads as TGCAGTGCTAGAGAGGTTACAGGATCCCAGACCCAGTACTTC.

This clonotype occurred a few times. The chain recombines TRBV3-1 with TRBJ1-2; D gene unclear. Trimming shortened V by 4 bases and J by 1 base, and 7 bases separated the two germline ends. Germline CDR1 and CDR2: LGHDT and YNNKEL (reference sequence). This CDR3 is built from 13 residues. CDR3 loop: CASSRTDNYGYTF. Written as DNA, the CDR3 is TGTGCCAGCAGCCGGACGGATAACTATGGCTACACCTTC.

The chain has TRBV7-3 and TRBJ2-5, with D perhaps assigned TRBD1 or TRBD2 (5 bases each). V was pared by 6 bases and J by 5 bases, with 13 bases between. Looked up from germline, CDR1 is SGHTA and CDR2 is FQGTGA. CDR3 length equals 13 residues. The CDR3 region is CASSLRGEETQYF. As DNA, the CDR3 is TGTGCCAGCAGTCTAAGAGGGGAGGAGACCCAGTACTTC.

This chain joins TRBV6-2 or TRBV6-3 and TRBJ2-1; 9 positions agree with TRBD2. The CDR3 is made up of 16 amino acids. The J segment lost 6 bases and the V segment lost 0 bases, leaving 6 bases of the junction unmatched. The germline V gene has CDR1 MNHEY and CDR2 SVGEGT. The CDR3 bases are TGTGCCAGCAGTTACTCGTTAGCGGGAGATCGCAATGAGCAGTTCTTC. Translation gives CASSYSLAGDRNEQFF.

DNA of the CDR3: TGTGCCAGCAGCTTGGCCGATGGCACCGGGGAGCTGTTTTTT. Its translation is CASSLADGTGELFF. The gene calls are TRBV5-4 and TRBJ2-2; D remains unclear. V lost 0 bases to trimming and J lost 4 bases, with 7 bases between them. This CDR3 is 14 amino acids long. Looked up from germline, CDR1 is SGHNT and CDR2 is YYREEE (reference sequence). Looking up the rest from reference TRBV5-4 and TRBJ2-2 gives the full variable domain: ETGVTQSPTHLIKTRGQQVTLRCSSQSGHNTVSWYQQALGQGPQFIFQYYREEENGRGNFPPRFSGLQFPNYSSELNVNALELDDSALYLCASSLADGTGELFFGEGSRLTVL.

This clonotype was found a few times. The rearrangement links TRBV5-1 to TRBJ2-1; D is perhaps TRBD1 (10 bases). CDR3 size: 18 residues. V lost 4 bases to trimming and J lost 5 bases, with 25 bases between them. Germline V CDR1 and CDR2: SGHRS, YFSETQ. CDR3 residues: CASSRQGAQRGAHNEQFF. The CDR3 DNA reads TGCGCCAGCAGCCGACAGGGGGCACAGCGGGGGGCCCACAATGAGCAGTTCTTC.

V usage is TRBV12-3 or TRBV12-4 and J usage is TRBJ2-7, with a possible D match to TRBD1 (6 bases). The CDR3 extends over 16 amino acids. The V and J ends lost 8 bases and 6 bases respectively, with 26 bases between them. The CDR3 DNA reads TGTGCCAGCGCTCGACCCGACGCGAACTCCAGGGGCGAGCAGTACTTC. It translates to CASARPDANSRGEQYF.

This chain joins TRBV18 and TRBJ2-3; 7 bases map to TRBD1. J was trimmed by 1 base and V by 3 bases; bases with no gene match: 4. Germline CDR1 is KGHSH and CDR2 is LQKENI. The length of the CDR3 is 15 residues. The CDR3 nucleotides read TGTGCCAGCTCACCGACAGGACAGGGCACAGATACGCAGTATTTT. Its translation: CASSPTGQGTDTQYF.

The J gene is TRBJ2-3, the V gene TRBV7-2; 9 nucleotides match TRBD2. This CDR3 comprises 16 residues. Germline V gene lookup returns CDR1 SGHTA and CDR2 FQGNSA. V was clipped by 5 bases and J by 2 bases; unmatched bases: 8. CDR3 amino acids: CASSKRASGNTDTQYF. For the CDR3, the DNA is TGTGCCAGCAGCAAAAGGGCTAGCGGGAACACAGATACGCAGTATTTT.

The chain recombines TRBV7-2 with TRBJ1-1; 7 nucleotides line up with TRBD1. Germline V lookup: CDR1 SGHTA, CDR2 FQGNSA. J was trimmed by 0 bases and V by 5 bases; bases with no gene match: 9. This CDR3 contains 16 residues. The chain's CDR3 is CASSARGVGVNTEAFF. CDR3 sequence (DNA): TGTGCCAGCAGCGCCAGGGGGGTCGGAGTGAACACTGAAGCTTTCTTT.

This clonotype was counted only a few times. The CDR3 region is CASSSGQTFIYGYTF. The CDR3 DNA reads as TGTGCCAGCAGCTCAGGACAGACCTTTATCTATGGCTACACCTTC. The rearrangement links TRBV7-2 to TRBJ1-2; possible D gene TRBD1, 6 bases. This CDR3 spans 15 amino acids. Trimming pared 4 bases from V and 4 bases from J, leaving 16 bases between. The germline V gene has CDR1 SGHTA and CDR2 FQGNSA.

The chain links TRBV14 to TRBJ1-6; TRBD1 matches at 8 bases. CDR1 and CDR2 from the germline V gene are SGHDN and FVKESK. This CDR3 comprises 13 residues. V trimming: 6 bases; J trimming: 7 bases; junction bases outside the gene matches: 2. CDR3 loop: CASRRQGNSPLHF. As DNA, the CDR3 is TGTGCCAGCAGGCGACAGGGGAATTCACCCCTCCACTTT.

This clonotype has just a few counts. The rearrangement links TRBV6-1 to TRBJ2-5; D unclear. Germline CDR1 MNHNS, CDR2 SASEGT. The CDR3 has 10 amino acids. Deletions cut 10 bases from V and 5 bases from J, with 8 bases between. Written as DNA, the CDR3 is TGTGCCACGACGGAGGAGACCCAGTACTTC. Translated, it gives CATTEETQYF.

This chain connects TRBV7-9 to TRBJ2-5; D ambiguous. Germline V CDR1 and CDR2: SEHNR, FQNEAQ (reference sequence). V shed 1 base and J shed 2 bases, with 11 bases lying between them. CDR3 length equals 15 residues. CDR3 in DNA: TGTGCCAGCAGCTTAGGACGGCAGTTTCAAGAGACCCAGTACTTC. Protein: CASSLGRQFQETQYF.

In its sample, this clonotype was seen many times. The chain recombines TRBV24-1 with TRBJ2-3, with 10 positions matching TRBD2. CDR3 length: 18 residues. V was clipped by 1 base and J by 1 base; unmatched bases: 7. Germline V gene data show CDR1 as KGHDR and CDR2 as SFDVKD. The chain's CDR3 is CATSDLTRGTSGTDTQYF. In DNA, the CDR3 is TGTGCCACCAGTGATTTAACTAGGGGGACTAGCGGCACAGATACGCAGTATTTT.

The CDR3 loop is CASSLEGLGYTF. DNA of the CDR3: TGTGCCAGCAGTTTAGAGGGCCTGGGCTACACCTTC. This rearrangement joins TRBV12-3 or TRBV12-4 to TRBJ1-2; D is undetermined. Trimming removed 1 base from V and 8 bases from J, with 8 bases in between. CDR3 length: 12 amino acids.